This T cell receptor beta chain was observed in a study of OX40 agonist ivuxolimab in advanced cancers. Study information: The patients received ivuxolimab by intravenous route every 2 weeks at 0.01 to 10 mg/kg.

Study-wide points: The antigen specificity of the peripheral T cells (those that were expanded) was not determined.

TCRdb's copy holds only in-frame clones and misses some; the assay was immunoSEQ multiplex PCR. The repertoire has over 45,000 clones, about 85% of them found once; the top ten carry more than 2.5%. Remarks on this clone: The target antigen is unknown.

Germline assignment: CDR1 SGHVS and CDR2 FQNEAQ. The CDR3 length is 14 residues. The trim removed 6 bases at V and 6 bases at J, leaving 10 bases unmatched. Sequenced material: CD4+ or CD8+ T cells sorted from blood, taken in a trial of the OX40 agonist ivuxolimab. The chain couples TRBV7-8 to TRBJ1-2; 7 bases match TRBD1. This receptor was obtained from an adult with an advanced solid tumor such as melanoma, head and neck, liver or kidney cancer. The CDR3 bases are TGTGCCAGCAGTTTCCAGGGGGGACTGGATGGCTACACCTTC. This translates into CASSFQGGLDGYTF.